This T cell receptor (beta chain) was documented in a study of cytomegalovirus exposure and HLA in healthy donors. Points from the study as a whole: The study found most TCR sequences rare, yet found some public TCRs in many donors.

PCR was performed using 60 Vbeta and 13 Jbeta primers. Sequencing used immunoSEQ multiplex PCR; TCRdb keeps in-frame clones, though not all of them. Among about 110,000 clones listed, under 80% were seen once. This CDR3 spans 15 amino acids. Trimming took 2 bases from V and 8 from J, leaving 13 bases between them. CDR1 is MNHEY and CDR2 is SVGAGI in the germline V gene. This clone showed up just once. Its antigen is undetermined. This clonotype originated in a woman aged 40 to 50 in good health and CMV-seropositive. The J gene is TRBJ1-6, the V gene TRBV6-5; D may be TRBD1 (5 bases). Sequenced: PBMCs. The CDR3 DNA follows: TGTGCCAGCAGTTACGGGACTCCAATGGATTCACCCCTCCACTTT. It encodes CASSYGTPMDSPLHF.